This T cell receptor beta chain appears in the sequencing data of a study of T cells in Graves' hyperthyroidism and ophthalmopathy. Study context: Peripheral blood was secured at the point of initial diagnosis, before any treatment.

Study-wide results and limits: Through a model of 13 V-J features, ophthalmopathy was separated from stable hyperthyroidism.

The authors deemed Graves' hyperthyroidism stable absent ophthalmopathy progression within 18 months. This clonotype was detected many times. Its antigen is undetermined. This CDR3 region has 15 residues. J lost 4 bases, V lost 0 bases, and 6 bases had no gene match. CDR1 and CDR2 (germline): SGHRS, YFSETQ. Regions amplified from RNA transcripts were the TCR beta CDR3 regions. The TCR CDR3 was amplified in a first-round RT-PCR using the HTBI primer set. Via MiXCR, TCRdb re-called the multiplex PCR reads, giving one row per CDR3 protein. The data show under 550,000 distinct CDR3 sequences, roughly an eighth seen once.

The TCR originated in a woman under 30 with Graves' hyperthyroidism. Sequenced material: blood. This chain connects TRBV5-1 to TRBJ2-7, with 8 bases fitting TRBD1. CDR3 residues: CASSLEGTGLYEQYF. In DNA form, the CDR3 reads TGCGCCAGCAGCTTGGAAGGGACAGGACTATACGAGCAGTACTTC.